Each of the 9 T cell receptor beta chains below was sequenced from the same sample in a study of blood T cell repertoires in COVID-19. Profiling relied on immunoSEQ multiplex PCR, and the TCRdb table lists in-frame clones only, not all of them. Of about 93,000 clones in the sample, under 90% were seen once. Specimen: peripheral blood. These receptor sequences come from a human donor with active COVID-19. The donor label of this sample is uncertain.

V gene TRBV9 combines with J gene TRBJ2-2; TRBD2 aligns across 9 bases. Trimming at V came to 0 bases and at J to 7 bases, leaving 4 bases not matched to a gene. The CDR3 loop spans 15 amino acids. Looked up from germline, CDR1 is SGDLS and CDR2 is YYNGEE. CDR3 nucleotides: TGTGCCAGCAGCGTAGGGACTAGCGTGGACGGGGAGCTGTTTTTT. Translating gives CASSVGTSVDGELFF.

The chain combines TRBV7-9 with TRBJ1-4; D is possibly TRBD1 (5 bases). Germline V gene sequence: CDR1 SEHNR, CDR2 FQNEAQ (reference sequence). V lost 1 base to trimming and J lost 5 bases, with 8 bases between them. This CDR3 contains 14 residues. CDR3 amino acids: CASSLGAGNEKLFF. The CDR3 DNA is TGTGCCAGCAGCTTAGGGGCAGGGAATGAAAAACTGTTTTTT.

The genes are TRBV7-3 and TRBJ2-6, with D perhaps TRBD2 (5 bases). This CDR3 comprises 16 residues. The V end lost 5 bases, the J end lost 4 bases, and 15 bases lay between the germline ends. Germline lookup yields CDR1 SGHTA and CDR2 FQGTGA. The CDR3 nucleotides read TGTGCCAGCAGCGAGGAGGATCCGTTGGGGGCCAACGTCCTGACTTTC. Its translation is CASSEEDPLGANVLTF.

This sequence joins TRBV10-3 and TRBJ1-1; D ambiguous. Trimming took off 0 bases at V and 1 base at J, with 6 bases between the two ends. CDR3 size: 14 residues. Germline V gene data show CDR1 as ENHRY and CDR2 as SYGVKD. Here the CDR3 reads CAISESETNTEAFF. DNA of the CDR3: TGTGCCATCAGTGAGTCGGAGACGAACACTGAAGCTTTCTTT.

V usage is TRBV5-4 and J usage is TRBJ1-1; 12 positions agree with TRBD1. Germline V lookup: CDR1 SGHNT, CDR2 YYREEE (reference sequence). The CDR3 is made up of 17 amino acids. The V segment lost 7 bases and the J segment 5 bases; nucleotides outside the gene matches: 15. The CDR3 here is CASSSEPGQGARTEAFF. The CDR3 DNA reads TGTGCCAGCTCATCAGAACCGGGACAGGGGGCTAGGACTGAAGCTTTCTTT.

The chain has TRBV7-2 and TRBJ2-1; maybe TRBD2 (6 bases). Germline V CDR1 and CDR2: SGHTA, FQGNSA. The CDR3 sequence is 12 residues long. V was clipped by 5 bases and J by 9 bases, with 11 bases between them. CDR3 amino acids: CASSHNGGEQFF. CDR3 coding DNA: TGTGCCAGCAGCCACAACGGGGGTGAGCAGTTCTTC.

The CDR3 DNA reads as TGTGCCAGCTCACAGGAGGGCCTTAACCCTAACTATGGCTACACCTTC. Its protein is CASSQEGLNPNYGYTF. The V gene is TRBV18, the J gene TRBJ1-2; unclear D gene. The CDR3 has 16 residues. The V gene's germline CDR1 is KGHSH and CDR2 LQKENI. Trimming cost V 4 bases and J 0 bases, with 15 bases left between them.

This chain uses TRBV5-3 with TRBJ2-2; possibly TRBD2 for D (5 bases). TRBV5-3 is assigned to the ORF class and has an uncertain function. The CDR3 totals 18 residues. Trimming took 3 bases from V and 8 from J, leaving 26 bases between them. CDR3 nucleotide sequence: TGTGCCAGAAGCTGTGGAGGCAGGCCGGCCCCTACCGAGGGGGAGCTGTTTTTT. Translated: CARSCGGRPAPTEGELFF.

The V and J genes are TRBV4-3 and TRBJ1-2, with TRBD1 identical over 7 bases. CDR1 and CDR2 (germline): LGHNA, YSLEER. J gave up 5 bases and V 0 bases, and 12 bases lay outside the gene matches. The CDR3 is 17 residues long. The CDR3 DNA reads TGCGCCAGCAGCCAAGAAGAGACAGGGCGGGCCGTATATGGCTACACCTTC. Amino acids: CASSQEETGRAVYGYTF.